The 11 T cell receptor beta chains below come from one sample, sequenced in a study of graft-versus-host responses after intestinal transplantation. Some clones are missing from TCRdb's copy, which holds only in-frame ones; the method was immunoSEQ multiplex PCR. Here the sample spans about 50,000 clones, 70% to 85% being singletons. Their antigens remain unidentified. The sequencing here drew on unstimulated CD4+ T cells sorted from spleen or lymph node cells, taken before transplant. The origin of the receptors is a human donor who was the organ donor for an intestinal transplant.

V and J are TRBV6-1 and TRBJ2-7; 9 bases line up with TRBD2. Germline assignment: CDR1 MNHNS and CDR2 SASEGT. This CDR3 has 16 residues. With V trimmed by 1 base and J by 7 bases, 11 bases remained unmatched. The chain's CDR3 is CASSEVVASGTREQYF. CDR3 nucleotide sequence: TGTGCCAGCAGTGAAGTTGTGGCTAGCGGGACTCGGGAGCAGTACTTC.

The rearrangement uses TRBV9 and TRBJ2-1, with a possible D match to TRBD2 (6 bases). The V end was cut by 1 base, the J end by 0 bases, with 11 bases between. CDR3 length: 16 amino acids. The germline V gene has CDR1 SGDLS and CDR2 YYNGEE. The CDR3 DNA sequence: TGTGCCAGCAGCGTAATTAGCGGTATCTCCTACAATGAGCAGTTCTTC. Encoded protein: CASSVISGISYNEQFF.

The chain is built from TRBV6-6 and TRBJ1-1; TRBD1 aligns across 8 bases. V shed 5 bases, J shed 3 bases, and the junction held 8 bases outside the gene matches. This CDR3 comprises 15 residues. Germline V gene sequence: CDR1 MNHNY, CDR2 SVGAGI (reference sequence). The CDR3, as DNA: TGTGCCAGCAGTGTTCTCAGGGGGCTGGACACTGAAGCTTTCTTT. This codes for CASSVLRGLDTEAFF.

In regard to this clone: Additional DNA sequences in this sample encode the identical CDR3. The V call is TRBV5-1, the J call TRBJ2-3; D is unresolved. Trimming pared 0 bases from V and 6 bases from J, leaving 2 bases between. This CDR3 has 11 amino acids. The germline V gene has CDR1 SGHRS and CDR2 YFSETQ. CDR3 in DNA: TGCGCCAGCAGCTTGGGCGATACGCAGTATTTT. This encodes CASSLGDTQYF.

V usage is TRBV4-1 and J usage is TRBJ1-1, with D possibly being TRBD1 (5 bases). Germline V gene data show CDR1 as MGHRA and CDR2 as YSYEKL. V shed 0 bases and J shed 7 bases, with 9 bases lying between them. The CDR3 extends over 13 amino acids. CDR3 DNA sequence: TGCGCCAGCAGCCAAGACGGGGACGGTGAAGCTTTCTTT. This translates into CASSQDGDGEAFF.

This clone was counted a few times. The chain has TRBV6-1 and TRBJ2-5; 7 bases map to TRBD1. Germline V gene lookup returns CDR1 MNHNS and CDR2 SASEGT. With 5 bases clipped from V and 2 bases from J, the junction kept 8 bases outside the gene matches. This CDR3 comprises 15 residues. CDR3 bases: TGTGCCAGCAGTCCGACAGGGATAAGGCAAGAGACCCAGTACTTC. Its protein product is CASSPTGIRQETQYF.

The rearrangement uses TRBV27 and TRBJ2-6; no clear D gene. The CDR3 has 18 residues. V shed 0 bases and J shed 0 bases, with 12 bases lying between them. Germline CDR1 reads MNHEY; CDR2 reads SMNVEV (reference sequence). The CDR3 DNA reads TGTGCCAGCAGTTTATCGGGCGGTGCCCTCTCTGGGGCCAACGTCCTGACTTTC. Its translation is CASSLSGGALSGANVLTF.

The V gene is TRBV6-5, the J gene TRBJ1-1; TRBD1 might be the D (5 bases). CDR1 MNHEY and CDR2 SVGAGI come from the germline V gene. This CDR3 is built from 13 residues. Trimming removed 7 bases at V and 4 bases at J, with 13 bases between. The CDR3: CASNSRAGTEAFF. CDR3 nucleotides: TGTGCCAGCAACTCCAGGGCGGGCACTGAAGCTTTCTTT.

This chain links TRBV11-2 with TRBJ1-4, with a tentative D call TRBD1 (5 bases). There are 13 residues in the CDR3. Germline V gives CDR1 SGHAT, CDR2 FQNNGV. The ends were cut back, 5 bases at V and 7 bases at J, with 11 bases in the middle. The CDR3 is CASSAGNGEKLFF. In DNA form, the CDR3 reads TGTGCCAGCAGCGCAGGGAATGGTGAAAAACTGTTTTTT.

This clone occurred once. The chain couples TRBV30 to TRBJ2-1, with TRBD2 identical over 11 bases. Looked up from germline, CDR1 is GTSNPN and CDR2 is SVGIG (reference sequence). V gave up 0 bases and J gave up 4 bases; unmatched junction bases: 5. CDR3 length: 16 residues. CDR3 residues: CAWSVRGLADYNEQFF. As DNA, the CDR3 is TGTGCCTGGAGTGTTCGGGGACTAGCGGATTACAATGAGCAGTTCTTC.

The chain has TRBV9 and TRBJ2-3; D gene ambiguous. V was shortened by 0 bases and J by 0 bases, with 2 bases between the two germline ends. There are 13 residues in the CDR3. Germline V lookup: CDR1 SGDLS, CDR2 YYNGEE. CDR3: CASSVVSTDTQYF. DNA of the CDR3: TGTGCCAGCAGCGTAGTGAGCACAGATACGCAGTATTTT.